The source of this T cell receptor (beta chain) is a study of cytomegalovirus exposure and HLA in healthy donors. Study-wide results and limits: A later analysis showed TCR association rates differing by HLA locus, peaking at DRB1 and lowest at HLA-C.

A remark on this clone: No antigen is known for it.

13 Jbeta primers and 60 Vbeta primers were used for the PCR. Clones were read by immunoSEQ multiplex PCR, and TCRdb kept only the in-frame ones, dropping some. The sample comprises under 150,000 clones, approximately 82% of which are singletons, and 1.4% rests with the top ten. Germline CDR1 and CDR2: SGHVS and FQNEAQ. This CDR3 contains 13 residues. Trimming removed 3 bases at V and 2 bases at J, with 7 bases between. The sequencing sample was made of PBMCs. This clonotype originated in a man aged 25 to 40 in good health and CMV-seropositive. This chain connects TRBV7-8 to TRBJ2-5, with a tentative D call TRBD2 (5 bases). CDR3 in amino acids: CASSFGIQETQYF. As DNA, the CDR3 is TGTGCCAGCAGCTTCGGGATTCAAGAGACCCAGTACTTC.